The 22 T cell receptor beta chains reported below all come from one sample, sequenced in a study of shared clonotypes between healthy human individuals. Assay: immunoSEQ multiplex PCR; the TCRdb copy retains only in-frame clones and omits some. Here the sample spans under 1,100,000 clones, 75% being singletons. Sequenced material: memory CD4+ T cells sorted from blood. The subset here: CD45RA-negative fraction. These receptors were taken from a man between 18 and 29 years old in good health.

This clone was observed a single time. J is TRBJ1-4 and V is TRBV14; a possible D gene is TRBD1 (6 bases). Trimming pared 5 bases from V and 6 bases from J, leaving 13 bases between. The CDR3 runs to 14 residues. CDR1 is SGHDN and CDR2 is FVKESK in the germline V gene. In nucleotides, the CDR3 is TGTGCCAGCAGCTCCGGGACACAGGATGAAAAACTGTTTTTT. Amino acid sequence: CASSSGTQDEKLFF.

The CDR3 DNA reads TGCGCCAGCAGCCCGCAGTCAGGCTATAATTCACCCCTCCACTTT. Translated: CASSPQSGYNSPLHF. The V and J genes are TRBV5-1 and TRBJ1-6, with D uncertain. This CDR3 has 15 residues. Trimming took off 4 bases at V and 3 bases at J, with 11 bases between the two ends. Germline CDR1 and CDR2: SGHRS and YFSETQ.

The chain uses TRBV30 and TRBJ1-1, with no clear D. The CDR3 spans 13 residues. Between the trimmed V and J ends, which lost 2 bases and 11 bases, there was a span of 18 bases. CDR1 is GTSNPN, CDR2 SVGIG, per germline (reference sequence). CDR3 sequence reads: CAWSSNGVVGAFF. CDR3 coding DNA: TGTGCCTGGAGTTCAAACGGGGTGGTTGGGGCTTTCTTT. Full variable domain (outside the CDR3, taken from reference TRBV30 and TRBJ1-1): SQTIHQWPATLVQPVGSPLSLECTVEGTSNPNLYWYRQAAGRGLQLLFYSVGIGQISSEVPQNLSASRPQDRQFILSSKKLLLSDSGFYLCAWSSNGVVGAFFGQGTRLTVV.

The chain combines TRBV30 with TRBJ2-5; TRBD1 matches 10 bases. Germline lookup yields CDR1 GTSNPN and CDR2 SVGIG (reference sequence). This CDR3 region has 15 residues. V lost 4 bases, J lost 11 bases, and 16 bases stayed unmatched. CDR3 sequence (DNA): TGTGCCTGGACTCCAAGACGACAGGGGGCTAGGGAGCAGTACTTC. This sequence encodes CAWTPRRQGAREQYF.

This chain links TRBV5-5 with TRBJ2-5; no clear D. Germline CDR1 reads SGHKS; CDR2 reads YYEKEE (reference sequence). This CDR3 is 13 amino acids long. Trimming took off 4 bases at V and 2 bases at J, with 9 bases between the two ends. CDR3 coding DNA: TGTGCCAGCAGCCCAGGATCGCAAGAGACCCAGTACTTC. Protein product: CASSPGSQETQYF.

This clone was seen only a few times. The rearrangement uses TRBV4-1 and TRBJ1-1, with D possibly TRBD1 on 6 matching bases. Per germline, CDR1 MGHRA and CDR2 YSYEKL. Trimming cost V 3 bases and J 1 base, with 9 bases left between them. This CDR3 has 14 amino acids. The CDR3 is CASSQLTGNTEAFF. CDR3 DNA sequence: TGCGCCAGCAGCCAGCTGACAGGGAACACTGAAGCTTTCTTT.

Details on this clone: Within the sample, other DNA sequences also encode this same CDR3. The V call is TRBV4-1, the J call TRBJ1-4; tentatively, D is TRBD1 (5 bases). V shed 2 bases and J shed 4 bases, with 11 bases lying between them. The CDR3 length is 15 residues. Germline V CDR1 and CDR2: MGHRA, YSYEKL. The CDR3 spells CASSQLRQGNEKLFF. The CDR3 DNA reads TGCGCCAGCAGCCAACTCCGGCAGGGTAATGAAAAACTGTTTTTT.

Comments on this clone: Other nucleotide sequences in the sample specify the same CDR3. The genes are TRBV2 and TRBJ2-3, with 10 bases lining up with TRBD1. The germline V gene encodes CDR1 SNHLY and CDR2 FYNNEI. The CDR3 is 15 amino acids. V gave up 4 bases and J gave up 4 bases; unmatched junction bases: 5. This chain's CDR3 is CASSADRGRPDTQYF. In DNA, the CDR3 is TGTGCCAGCAGTGCCGACAGGGGGCGTCCAGATACGCAGTATTTT.

Remarks on this clone: The same CDR3 also results from other DNA sequences found in this sample. This chain connects TRBV2 to TRBJ1-1; D might be TRBD1 (5 bases). The CDR3 covers 16 residues. Trimming removed 5 bases from V and 4 bases from J, with 20 bases in between. CDR1 SNHLY and CDR2 FYNNEI come from the germline V gene. CDR3 in amino acids: CASSRNGGLLSTEAFF. CDR3 coding DNA: TGTGCCAGCAGTCGAAACGGGGGGTTGCTGAGCACTGAAGCTTTCTTT.

The chain uses TRBV7-2 and TRBJ2-7; a weak D match, TRBD1 (6 bases). This CDR3 is built from 14 residues. The V gene's germline CDR1 is SGHTA and CDR2 FQGNSA. V lost 4 bases, J lost 3 bases, and 13 bases lay in between. CDR3 DNA sequence: TGTGCCAGCAGCTCCGGGACACTTTACTACGAGCAGTACTTC. This codes for CASSSGTLYYEQYF.

This chain uses TRBV12-5 with TRBJ2-3; 12 bases match TRBD2. The CDR3 consists of 19 residues. Germline V gene lookup returns CDR1 LGHNT and CDR2 FRNRAP. Trimming took 2 bases from V and 0 from J; bases not matched to a gene: 9. CDR3 in DNA: TGTGCTAGTGGTTTGACTCGACTAGCGGGAGTGAATAGCACAGATACGCAGTATTTT. The encoded protein is CASGLTRLAGVNSTDTQYF.

The CDR3 DNA reads as TGTGCCAGCAGCTTAGCCGTTCGGGGCGCCCTGGGGGCAGATACGCAGTATTTT. Translating it yields CASSLAVRGALGADTQYF. The chain links TRBV7-9 to TRBJ2-3, with D perhaps given as TRBD1 or TRBD2 (5 bases each). This CDR3 region has 18 residues. Germline V lookup: CDR1 SEHNR, CDR2 FQNEAQ (reference sequence). Between the trimmed V and J ends, which lost 0 bases and 4 bases, there was a span of 20 bases.

The genes are TRBV5-1 and TRBJ1-2; 7 nucleotides agree with TRBD1. Per the germline V gene, CDR1 is SGHRS and CDR2 is YFSETQ. J gave up 7 bases and V 0 bases, and 6 bases lay outside the gene matches. CDR3 size: 14 residues. The CDR3 bases are TGCGCCAGCAGCTTGGACACAGGGGTATCTGGCTACACCTTC. Translating gives CASSLDTGVSGYTF. Filled out from reference TRBV5-1 and TRBJ1-2, the complete variable domain reads KAGVTQTPRYLIKTRGQQVTLSCSPISGHRSVSWYQQTPGQGLQFLFEYFSETQRNKGNFPGRFSGRQFSNSRSEMNVSTLELGDSALYLCASSLDTGVSGYTFGSGTRLTVV.

CDR3 sequence reads: CASQGLSYGYTF. The CDR3 nucleotides are TGCGCCAGCCAAGGGCTTTCCTATGGCTACACCTTC. The rearrangement links TRBV4-1 to TRBJ1-2, with unresolved D. V was clipped by 8 bases and J by 4 bases, with 11 bases between them. Germline V lookup: CDR1 MGHRA, CDR2 YSYEKL. The CDR3 consists of 12 residues.

In this sample, this clone turned up a few times. The chain's CDR3 is CASSLETGGGYTF. CDR3 coding DNA: TGCGCCAGCAGCTTGGAGACAGGGGGTGGCTACACCTTC. This chain joins TRBV5-1 and TRBJ1-2; TRBD1 matches at 9 bases. This CDR3 spans 13 amino acids. Losses at the gene ends were 0 bases for V and 7 bases for J; bases not matched to a gene: 1. The germline V gene encodes CDR1 SGHRS and CDR2 YFSETQ.

V usage is TRBV6-5 and J usage is TRBJ1-5, with D unresolved. Deletions cut 8 bases from V and 0 bases from J, with 8 bases between. CDR3 length: 13 residues. Germline V CDR1 and CDR2: MNHEY, SVGAGI. CDR3 in amino acids: CASGENSNQPQHF. For the CDR3, the DNA is TGTGCCAGCGGAGAAAATAGCAATCAGCCCCAGCATTTT.

In this sample, this clone turned up once. V gene TRBV30 combines with J gene TRBJ2-7; 10 bases are a match to TRBD2. The CDR3 extends over 13 amino acids. Germline V gene lookup returns CDR1 GTSNPN and CDR2 SVGIG (reference sequence). After removal of 3 bases from V and 11 bases from J, the junction contained 10 bases not matched to a gene. CDR3 protein: CAWSAASGGGKYF. The CDR3 DNA sequence: TGTGCCTGGAGCGCCGCTAGCGGGGGAGGAAAGTACTTC.

In regard to this clone: In this CDR3 the conserved last residue, phenylalanine or tryptophan, is missing, so a read error is likely. The DNA is left out, because the CDR3 cannot be placed on it with certainty; the CDR3 is given as TCRdb lists it. The chain uses TRBV21-1 and TRBJ1-3; TRBD1 reflects the table's D call only, with no check against the DNA. TRBV21-1 is a pseudogene. The CDR3 has 15 amino acids, counting both end residues. CDR3 in amino acids: CAWPRNRALWKHHIL.

The J gene is TRBJ1-2, the V gene TRBV9; no firm D call. Germline CDR1 SGDLS, CDR2 YYNGEE. Trimming removed 0 bases from V and 8 bases from J, with 17 bases in between. The CDR3 covers 15 residues. In nucleotides, the CDR3 is TGTGCCAGCAGCGTAGACCCTACAAGGTCTAAAGGCTACACCTTC. Its protein is CASSVDPTRSKGYTF.

This rearrangement joins TRBV9 to TRBJ2-3; 10 bases match TRBD2. The V segment lost 0 bases and the J segment 5 bases; nucleotides outside the gene matches: 9. CDR1 SGDLS and CDR2 YYNGEE come from the germline V gene. The CDR3 length is 17 residues. CDR3 protein: CASSVVGSGGAQDTQYF. The CDR3 DNA reads as TGTGCCAGCAGCGTAGTGGGGAGCGGGGGGGCGCAAGATACGCAGTATTTT.

The chain has TRBV5-4 and TRBJ2-7; perhaps TRBD1 as D (5 bases). This CDR3 has 14 amino acids. Trimming took 5 bases from V and 1 from J, leaving 13 bases between them. Germline V gene sequence: CDR1 SGHNT, CDR2 YYREEE (reference sequence). CDR3 DNA: TGTGCCAGCAGGATAGACAGATCTTCCTACGAGCAGTACTTC. Amino acid sequence: CASRIDRSSYEQYF.

The chain recombines TRBV7-9 with TRBJ2-2, with TRBD2 as a possible D gene (5 bases). The V and J ends lost 5 bases and 6 bases respectively, with 10 bases between them. CDR1 and CDR2 (germline): SEHNR, FQNEAQ (reference sequence). The CDR3 has 13 amino acids. In nucleotides, the CDR3 is TGTGCCAGCAGCCCGGCCGGGGCCGGGGAGCTGTTTTTT. Encoded protein: CASSPAGAGELFF.